This T cell receptor (beta chain) was obtained from a study of cytomegalovirus exposure and HLA in healthy donors. Healthy bone marrow donors formed the donor group. The length of the CDR3 is 15 residues. V lost 7 bases, J lost 7 bases, and 14 bases stayed unmatched. In germline, CDR1 is MDHEN, CDR2 SYDVKM. PCR was performed using 60 Vbeta and 13 Jbeta primers. The assay was immunoSEQ multiplex PCR, and TCRdb's table has in-frame clones only and misses some. Of 150,000 to 200,000 clones listed, approximately 78% are singletons. The chain couples TRBV28 to TRBJ2-7; 9 bases fit TRBD1. The clonotype comes from a girl aged 2 to 9 in good health and CMV-seropositive. The specimen sequenced was PBMCs. Here the CDR3 DNA reads TGTGCCAGCATAGGGACAGGGTTAGGTCGTGGGGAGCAGTACTTC. Translated: CASIGTGLGRGEQYF.